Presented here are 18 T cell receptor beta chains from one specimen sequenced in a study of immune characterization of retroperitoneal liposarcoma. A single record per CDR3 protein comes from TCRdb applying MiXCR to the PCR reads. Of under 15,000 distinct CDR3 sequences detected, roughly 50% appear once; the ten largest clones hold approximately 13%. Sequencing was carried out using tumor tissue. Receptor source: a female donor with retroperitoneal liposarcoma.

Written as DNA, the CDR3 is TGTGCCAGCAGTGACCGAGGGGACTACGAGCAGTACTTC. It yields the protein CASSDRGDYEQYF. The chain couples TRBV6-8 to TRBJ2-7; D possibly uses TRBD1 or TRBD2 (5 bases each). The ends were cut back, 5 bases at V and 3 bases at J, with 11 bases in the middle. The CDR3 runs 13 residues. Germline loops: CDR1 MNHGY, CDR2 SAAAGT.

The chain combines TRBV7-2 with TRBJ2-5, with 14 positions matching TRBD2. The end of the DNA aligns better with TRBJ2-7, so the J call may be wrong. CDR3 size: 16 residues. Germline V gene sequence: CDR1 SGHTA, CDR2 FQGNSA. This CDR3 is CASSQRLAGGIDEQYF. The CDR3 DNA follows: TGTGCCAGCAGCCAGAGACTAGCGGGGGGGATAGACGAGCAGTACTTC.

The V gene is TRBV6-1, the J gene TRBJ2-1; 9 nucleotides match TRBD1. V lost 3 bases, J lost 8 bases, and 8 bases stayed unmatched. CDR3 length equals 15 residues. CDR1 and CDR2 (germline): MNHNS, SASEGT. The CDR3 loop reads CASSDAGQGLDEQFF. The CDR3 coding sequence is TGTGCCAGCAGTGACGCCGGACAGGGGTTAGATGAGCAGTTCTTC.

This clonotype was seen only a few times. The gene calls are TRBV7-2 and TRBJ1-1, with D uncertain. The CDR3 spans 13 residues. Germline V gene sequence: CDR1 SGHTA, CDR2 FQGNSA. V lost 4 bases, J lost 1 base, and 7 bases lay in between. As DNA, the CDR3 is TGTGCCAGCAGCTCGACACCGAACACTGAAGCTTTCTTT. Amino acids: CASSSTPNTEAFF.

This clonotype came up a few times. DNA for the CDR3: TGTGCCAGCAGCTTAGCGTTGGGAAGCTACAATGAGCAGTACTTC. It specifies CASSLALGSYNEQYF. The J gene is TRBJ2-4, the V gene TRBV7-8; D remains ambiguous. This CDR3 has 15 residues. V lost 0 bases to trimming and J lost 13 bases, with 19 bases between them. Germline V gene sequence: CDR1 SGHVS, CDR2 FQNEAQ.

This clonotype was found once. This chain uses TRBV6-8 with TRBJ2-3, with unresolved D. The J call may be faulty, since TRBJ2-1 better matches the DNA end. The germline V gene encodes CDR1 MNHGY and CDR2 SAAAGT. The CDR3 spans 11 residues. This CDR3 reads CARSRLSEQFF. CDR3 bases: TGTGCCCGCTCCAGGCTAAGTGAGCAGTTCTTC.

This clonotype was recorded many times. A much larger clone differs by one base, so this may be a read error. This CDR3 reads CASSDLREQYF. CDR3 in DNA: TGTGCCAGCAGTGACCTGCGCGAGCAGTACTTC. This chain links TRBV6-1 with TRBJ2-1; unclear D gene. Gene TRBJ2-7 matches the end of the DNA better, so the J call may be wrong. The length of the CDR3 is 11 residues. Germline V gene data show CDR1 as MNHNS and CDR2 as SASEGT.

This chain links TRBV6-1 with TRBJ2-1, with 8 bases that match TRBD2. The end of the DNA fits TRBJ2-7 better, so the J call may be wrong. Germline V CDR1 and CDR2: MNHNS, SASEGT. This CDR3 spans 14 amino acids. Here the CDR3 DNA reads TGTGCCAGCAGCCCTGGGGGACTAGGCTACGAGCAGTACTTC. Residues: CASSPGGLGYEQYF.

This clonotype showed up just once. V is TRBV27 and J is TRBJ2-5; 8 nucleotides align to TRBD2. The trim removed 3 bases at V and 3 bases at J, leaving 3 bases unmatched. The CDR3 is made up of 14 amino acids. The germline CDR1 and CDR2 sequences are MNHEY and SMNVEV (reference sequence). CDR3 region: CASSFRAGEETQYF. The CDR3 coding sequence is TGTGCCAGCAGTTTCCGAGCGGGGGAAGAGACCCAGTACTTC.

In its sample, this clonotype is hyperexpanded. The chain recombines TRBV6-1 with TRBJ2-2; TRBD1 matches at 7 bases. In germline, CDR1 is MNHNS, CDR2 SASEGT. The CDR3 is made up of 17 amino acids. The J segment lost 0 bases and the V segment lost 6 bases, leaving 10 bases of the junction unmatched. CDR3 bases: TGTGCCAGCAGCTCGGACGCCGGGACAGCGAACACCGGGGAGCTGTTTTTT. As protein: CASSSDAGTANTGELFF.

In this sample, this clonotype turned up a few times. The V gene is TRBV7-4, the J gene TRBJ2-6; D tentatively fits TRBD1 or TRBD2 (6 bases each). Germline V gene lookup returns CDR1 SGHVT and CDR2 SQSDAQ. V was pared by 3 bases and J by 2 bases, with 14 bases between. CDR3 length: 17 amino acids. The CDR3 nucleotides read TGTGCCAGCAGCTTGTCATCCGGGGGCGCTGGGGCCAACGTCCTGACTTTC. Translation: CASSLSSGGAGANVLTF.

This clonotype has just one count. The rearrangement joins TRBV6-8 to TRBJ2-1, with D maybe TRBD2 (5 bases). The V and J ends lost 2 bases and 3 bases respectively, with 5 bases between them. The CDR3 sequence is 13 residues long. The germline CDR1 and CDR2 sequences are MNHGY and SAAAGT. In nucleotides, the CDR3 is TGTGCCAGCAGTTACGACTACTACAATGAGCAGTTCTTC. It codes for CASSYDYYNEQFF.

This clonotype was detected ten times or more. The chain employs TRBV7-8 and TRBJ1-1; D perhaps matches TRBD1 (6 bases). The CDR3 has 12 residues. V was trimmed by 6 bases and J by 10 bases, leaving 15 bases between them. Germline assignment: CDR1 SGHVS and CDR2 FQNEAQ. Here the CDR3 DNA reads TGTGCCAGCAGTTTCCCCGGGGGGGCAGCTTTCTTT. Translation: CASSFPGGAAFF.

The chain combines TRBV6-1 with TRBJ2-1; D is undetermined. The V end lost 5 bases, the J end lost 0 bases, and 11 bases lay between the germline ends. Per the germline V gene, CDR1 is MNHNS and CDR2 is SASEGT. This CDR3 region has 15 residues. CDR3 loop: CASSSLDNSYNEQFF. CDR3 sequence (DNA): TGTGCCAGCAGTTCCCTAGACAACTCCTACAATGAGCAGTTCTTC.

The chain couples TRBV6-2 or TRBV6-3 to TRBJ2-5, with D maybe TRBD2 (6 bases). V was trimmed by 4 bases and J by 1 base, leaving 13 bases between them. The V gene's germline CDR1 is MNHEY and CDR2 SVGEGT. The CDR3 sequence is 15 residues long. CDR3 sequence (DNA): TGTGCCAGCAGTTTCGAATTGACTAGCCAAGAGACCCAGTACTTC. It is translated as CASSFELTSQETQYF.

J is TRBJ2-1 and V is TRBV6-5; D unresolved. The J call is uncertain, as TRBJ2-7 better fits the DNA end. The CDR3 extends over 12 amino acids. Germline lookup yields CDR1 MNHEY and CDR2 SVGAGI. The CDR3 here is CASSPLGYEQYF. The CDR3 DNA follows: TGTGCCAGCAGCCCCCTGGGGTACGAGCAGTACTTC.

The CDR3 DNA reads as TGTGCCAGCAGTAGCGCTAGAATAAACACCGGGGAGCTGTTTTTT. It specifies CASSSARINTGELFF. This sequence joins TRBV6-1 and TRBJ2-2; unclear D gene. Germline-derived CDR1 and CDR2 are MNHNS and SASEGT. Trimming cost V 5 bases and J 2 bases, with 12 bases left between them. This CDR3 has 15 residues.

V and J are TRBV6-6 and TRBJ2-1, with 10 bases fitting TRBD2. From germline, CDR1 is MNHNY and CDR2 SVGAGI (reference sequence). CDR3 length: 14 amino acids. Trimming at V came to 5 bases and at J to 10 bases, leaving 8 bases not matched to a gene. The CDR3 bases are TGTGCCAGCAGTGTGGTAGCGGGGGGCTACGAGCAGTTCTTC. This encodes CASSVVAGGYEQFF.